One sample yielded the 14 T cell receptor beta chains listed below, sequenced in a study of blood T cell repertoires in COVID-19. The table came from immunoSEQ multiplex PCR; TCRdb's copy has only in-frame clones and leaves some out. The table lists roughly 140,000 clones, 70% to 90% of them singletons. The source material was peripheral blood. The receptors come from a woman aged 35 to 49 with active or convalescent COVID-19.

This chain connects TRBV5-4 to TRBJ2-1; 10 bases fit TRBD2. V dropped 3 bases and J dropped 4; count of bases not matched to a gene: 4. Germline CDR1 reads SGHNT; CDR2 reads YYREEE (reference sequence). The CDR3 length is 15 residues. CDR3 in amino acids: CASSSTSGKYNEQFF. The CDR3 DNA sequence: TGTGCCAGCAGCTCCACTAGCGGGAAGTACAATGAGCAGTTCTTC.

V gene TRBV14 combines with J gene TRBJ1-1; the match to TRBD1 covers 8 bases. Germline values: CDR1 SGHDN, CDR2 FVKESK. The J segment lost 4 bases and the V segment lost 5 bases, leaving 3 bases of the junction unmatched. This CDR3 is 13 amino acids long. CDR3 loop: CASSSDRVTEAFF. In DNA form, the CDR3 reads TGTGCCAGCAGCTCGGACAGGGTCACTGAAGCTTTCTTT.

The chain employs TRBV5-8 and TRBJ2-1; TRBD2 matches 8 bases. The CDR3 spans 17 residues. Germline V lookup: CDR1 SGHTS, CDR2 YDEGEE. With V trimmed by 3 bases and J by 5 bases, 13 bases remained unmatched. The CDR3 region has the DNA TGTGCCAGCAGCTACTTTTCCGGGACTAGAGAGGACAATGAGCAGTTCTTC. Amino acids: CASSYFSGTREDNEQFF.

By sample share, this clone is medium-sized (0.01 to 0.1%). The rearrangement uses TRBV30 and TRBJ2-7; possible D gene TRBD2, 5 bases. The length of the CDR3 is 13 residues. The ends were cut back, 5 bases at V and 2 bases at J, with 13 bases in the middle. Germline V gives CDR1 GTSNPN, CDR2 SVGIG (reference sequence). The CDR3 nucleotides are TGTGCCTGGGATGACGAGGGCACCTACGAGCAGTACTTC. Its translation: CAWDDEGTYEQYF.

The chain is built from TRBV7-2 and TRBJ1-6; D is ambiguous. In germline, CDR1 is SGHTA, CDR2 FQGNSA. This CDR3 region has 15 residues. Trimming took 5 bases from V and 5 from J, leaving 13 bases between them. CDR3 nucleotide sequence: TGTGCCAGCAGCCAACGACGGAGTGATAATTCACCCCTCCACTTT. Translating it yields CASSQRRSDNSPLHF.

CDR3 sequence: CATRGGGPWDTQYF. The DNA for the CDR3 is TGTGCCACCAGGGGGGGAGGGCCTTGGGATACGCAGTATTTT. This chain connects TRBV24-1 to TRBJ2-3; 7 nucleotides align to TRBD2. V lost 7 bases and J lost 6; bases outside the gene matches: 9. Looked up from germline, CDR1 is KGHDR and CDR2 is SFDVKD. The CDR3 runs 14 residues.

CDR3 DNA: TGTGCCAGCAGTGAATCCCCAAGCCACGAGCAGTACTTC. Encoded protein: CASSESPSHEQYF. The J gene is TRBJ2-7, the V gene TRBV6-1; D ambiguous. Trimming shortened V by 2 bases and J by 5 bases, and 10 bases separated the two germline ends. The CDR3 is 13 residues long. Germline V gene lookup returns CDR1 MNHNS and CDR2 SASEGT.

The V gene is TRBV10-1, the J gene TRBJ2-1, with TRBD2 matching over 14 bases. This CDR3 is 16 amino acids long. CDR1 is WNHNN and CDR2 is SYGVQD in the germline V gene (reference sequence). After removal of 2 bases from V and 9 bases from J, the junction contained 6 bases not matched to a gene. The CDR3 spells CASSETGGLAGVEQFF. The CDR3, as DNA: TGCGCCAGCAGTGAGACGGGGGGACTAGCGGGAGTTGAGCAGTTCTTC.

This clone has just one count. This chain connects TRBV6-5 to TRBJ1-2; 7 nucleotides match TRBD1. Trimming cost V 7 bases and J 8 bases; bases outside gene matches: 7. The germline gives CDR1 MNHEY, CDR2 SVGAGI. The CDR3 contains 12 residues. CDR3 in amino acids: CASTRQGKGYTF. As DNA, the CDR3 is TGTGCCAGCACTAGACAGGGTAAAGGCTACACCTTC.

DNA of the CDR3: TGTGCCAGCAGCTTAGGAGCCCAGCGGGGGGGCTCCTACAATGAGCAGTTCTTC. Protein product: CASSLGAQRGGSYNEQFF. The rearrangement uses TRBV11-2 and TRBJ2-1; 10 bases map to TRBD2. The CDR3 runs to 18 residues. Trimming took 1 base from V and 0 from J; bases not matched to a gene: 6. Looked up from germline, CDR1 is SGHAT and CDR2 is FQNNGV.

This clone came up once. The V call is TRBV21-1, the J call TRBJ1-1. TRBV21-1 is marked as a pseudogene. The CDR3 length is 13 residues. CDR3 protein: CASSISGNTEAFF. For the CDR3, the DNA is TGTGCCAGCAGCATTTCGGGGAACACTGAAGCTTTCTTT.

The CDR3 bases are TGTGCCAGCACGGCGGCTATTATGAACACTGAAGCTTTCTTT. Encoded protein: CASTAAIMNTEAFF. The rearrangement links TRBV2 to TRBJ1-1, with unresolved D. Germline V lookup: CDR1 SNHLY, CDR2 FYNNEI. The CDR3 loop spans 14 amino acids. Trimming shortened V by 7 bases and J by 0 bases, and 12 bases separated the two germline ends. The full variable domain, rest sourced from reference TRBV2 and TRBJ1-1, is EPEVTQTPSHQVTQMGQEVILRCVPISNHLYFYWYRQILGQKVEFLVSFYNNEISEKSEIFDDQFSVERPDGSNFTLKIRSTKLEDSAMYFCASTAAIMNTEAFFGQGTRLTVV.

Written as DNA, the CDR3 is TGCGCCAGCTGGAGGGGGCAGGGAGGAACTGAAGCTTTCTTT. This translates into CASWRGQGGTEAFF. The chain combines TRBV10-2 with TRBJ1-1, with TRBD1 identical over 7 bases. V trimming: 8 bases; J trimming: 5 bases; junction bases outside the gene matches: 11. The CDR3 has 14 residues. CDR1 is WSHSY, CDR2 SAAADI, per germline.

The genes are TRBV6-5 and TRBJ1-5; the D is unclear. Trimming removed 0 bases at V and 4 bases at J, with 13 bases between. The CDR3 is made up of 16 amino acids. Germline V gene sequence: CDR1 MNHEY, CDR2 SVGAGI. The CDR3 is CASSYSGGEGNQPQHF. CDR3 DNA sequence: TGTGCCAGCAGTTACTCGGGCGGGGAAGGAAATCAGCCCCAGCATTTT.